Shown below are 18 T cell receptor beta chains from a single sample sequenced in a study of T cell responses to AZD1222 COVID-19 vaccine (dated by TCRdb to about 2021). Sample time point, as interpreted from the label and publication: baseline before first vaccination. Library creation used the immunoSEQ multiplex PCR assay. TCRdb's version of the immuneACCESS table is confined to in-frame rearrangements and falls short of the full clone set. An unresolved V gene accounts for under half of the shortfall where checked; the remainder is of unknown origin. The sample table holds about 110,000 clones, of which about 85% were seen once. The ten largest make up 5.2% of the sample. The sample in question was peripheral blood, obtained on day 0 of AZD1222 vaccination. The receptors come from an adult in good health.

V and J are TRBV5-6 and TRBJ2-3, with TRBD2 identical over 8 bases. This CDR3 has 16 amino acids. V was clipped by 4 bases and J by 12 bases; unmatched bases: 19. CDR1 and CDR2 (germline): SGHDT, YYEEEE. CDR3 loop: CASSPQWGSGGVIQYF. The CDR3 nucleotides are TGTGCCAGCAGCCCTCAATGGGGGAGCGGGGGAGTAATCCAGTATTTT.

J is TRBJ2-7 and V is TRBV5-4; 14 bases agree with TRBD2. CDR3 length: 14 residues. Germline assignment: CDR1 SGHNT and CDR2 YYREEE (reference sequence). V was pared by 4 bases and J by 5 bases, with 2 bases of the junction left unmatched. The CDR3 sequence: CASSEGLAGDEQYF. The CDR3 DNA sequence: TGTGCCAGCAGCGAGGGACTAGCGGGGGACGAGCAGTACTTC.

J is TRBJ2-2 and V is TRBV7-8; possible D gene TRBD2, 5 bases. The CDR3 sequence is 14 residues long. Trimming left V 5 bases short and J 3 bases short, with 10 bases between. Germline CDR1 is SGHVS and CDR2 is FQNEAQ. CDR3 sequence (DNA): TGTGCCAGCAGCCTCCGAGCGGACACCGGGGAGCTGTTTTTT. Translated: CASSLRADTGELFF.

This chain links TRBV29-1 with TRBJ2-2; D ambiguous. The CDR3 extends over 13 amino acids. Germline assignment: CDR1 SQVTM and CDR2 ANQGSEA. The germline V and J ends were trimmed by 7 bases and 2 bases, with 11 bases remaining between them. CDR3 coding DNA: TGCAGCGGCGTTACAGTTAACACCGGGGAGCTGTTTTTT. This gives the protein CSGVTVNTGELFF.

This rearrangement joins TRBV18 to TRBJ2-1, with D unclear. The ends were cut back, 4 bases at V and 4 bases at J, with 5 bases in the middle. The length of the CDR3 is 12 residues. Germline V lookup: CDR1 KGHSH, CDR2 LQKENI. CDR3 nucleotides: TGTGCCAGCTCACTAGATTACAATGAGCAGTTCTTC. This sequence encodes CASSLDYNEQFF.

The chain combines TRBV3-1 (or the pseudogene TRBV3-2) with TRBJ1-5, with D maybe TRBD1 (5 bases). V lost 4 bases, J lost 6 bases, and 13 bases lay in between. CDR3 length: 14 amino acids. CDR1 is LGHDT, CDR2 YNNKEL, per germline (reference sequence). The CDR3 protein is CASSRETGLQPQHF. As DNA, the CDR3 is TGTGCCAGCAGCCGAGAGACGGGACTTCAGCCCCAGCATTTT.

This clone was counted a few times. The rearrangement links TRBV28 to TRBJ2-3; possibly TRBD1 for D (5 bases). Trimming took off 2 bases at V and 4 bases at J, with 10 bases between the two ends. The CDR3 contains 14 residues. From germline, CDR1 is MDHEN and CDR2 SYDVKM. The CDR3 sequence is CASSLARGADTQYF. CDR3 DNA sequence: TGTGCCAGCAGTTTAGCTAGGGGTGCAGATACGCAGTATTTT.

A single count supports this clone. The chain employs TRBV27 and TRBJ2-7; D uncertain. The CDR3 runs to 11 residues. Germline CDR1 is MNHEY and CDR2 is SMNVEV (reference sequence). Trimming stripped 4 bases from V and 2 bases from J, with 3 bases between. The CDR3 DNA reads TGTGCCAGCAGTTCACCCTACGAGCAGTACTTC. Its protein is CASSSPYEQYF.

CDR3 region: CASSAGVNQPQHF. CDR3 coding DNA: TGCGCCAGCAGTGCAGGGGTCAATCAGCCCCAGCATTTT. The chain uses TRBV5-1 and TRBJ1-5; a possible D gene is TRBD1 (6 bases). Germline V lookup: CDR1 SGHRS, CDR2 YFSETQ. The CDR3 loop spans 13 amino acids. The germline V and J ends were trimmed by 5 bases and 3 bases, with 9 bases remaining between them.

The chain is built from TRBV4-1 and TRBJ2-7; D might be TRBD2 (6 bases). Trimming pared 3 bases from V and 4 bases from J, leaving 16 bases between. The CDR3 runs to 15 residues. The V gene's germline CDR1 is MGHRA and CDR2 YSYEKL. CDR3 in DNA: TGCGCCAGCAGCCAGGGGACTGAAGAAAATTACGAGCAGTACTTC. Translating gives CASSQGTEENYEQYF.

Only one count was recorded for this clone. The rearrangement links TRBV10-2 to TRBJ1-4; TRBD1 matches 11 bases. V gave up 4 bases and J gave up 10 bases; unmatched junction bases: 5. The germline V gene has CDR1 WSHSY and CDR2 SAAADI. CDR3 length: 14 residues. CDR3 bases: TGCGCCAGCAGTGTAGTTGGGACAGGGGGAAAACTGTTTTTT. It is translated as CASSVVGTGGKLFF.

The V gene is TRBV18, the J gene TRBJ2-3; D possibly corresponds to TRBD1 (6 bases). The germline CDR1 and CDR2 sequences are KGHSH and LQKENI. V was clipped by 3 bases and J by 0 bases, with 13 bases between them. The length of the CDR3 is 16 residues. CDR3 loop: CASSPTQGLSTDTQYF. The CDR3 DNA reads TGTGCCAGCTCACCTACACAGGGCCTGAGCACAGATACGCAGTATTTT.

The gene calls are TRBV4-1 and TRBJ2-1, with 12 bases matching TRBD2. There are 16 residues in the CDR3. V shed 1 base, J shed 4 bases, and the junction held 2 bases outside the gene matches. Looked up from germline, CDR1 is MGHRA and CDR2 is YSYEKL. CDR3 loop: CASSQGTSGAYNEQFF. The CDR3 coding sequence is TGCGCCAGCAGCCAAGGGACTAGCGGGGCGTACAATGAGCAGTTCTTC.

This chain links TRBV5-4 with TRBJ1-2; 10 bases are a match to TRBD1. The CDR3 has 14 amino acids. J gave up 8 bases and V 4 bases, and 8 bases lay outside the gene matches. The germline V gene has CDR1 SGHNT and CDR2 YYREEE (reference sequence). The CDR3 DNA follows: TGTGCCAGCAGCGGGGACAGGGGAGGAAGGGGCTACACCTTC. Translating gives CASSGDRGGRGYTF.

This clone was detected only once. The CDR3 bases are TGCGCCAGCAGCCTGGGACAGGGTAGGGACACCATATATTTT. This codes for CASSLGQGRDTIYF. The V call is TRBV5-1, the J call TRBJ1-3, with TRBD1 identical over 9 bases. Germline loops: CDR1 SGHRS, CDR2 YFSETQ. V shed 4 bases and J 8 bases; nucleotides not matched to a gene: 7. The CDR3 runs 14 residues.

The chain has TRBV2 and TRBJ2-3, with 10 positions matching TRBD2. This CDR3 comprises 15 residues. Germline loops: CDR1 SNHLY, CDR2 FYNNEI. The ends lost 6 bases at V and 5 bases at J; junction bases unmatched: 8. CDR3 coding DNA: TGTGCCAGCAGCGTAGCGGGGGGACGTCGAGATACGCAGTATTTT. Protein: CASSVAGGRRDTQYF. The full variable domain, its missing parts supplied by reference TRBV2 and TRBJ2-3, is EPEVTQTPSHQVTQMGQEVILRCVPISNHLYFYWYRQILGQKVEFLVSFYNNEISEKSEIFDDQFSVERPDGSNFTLKIRSTKLEDSAMYFCASSVAGGRRDTQYFGPGTRLTVL.

J is TRBJ2-3 and V is TRBV10-3, with 9 positions matching TRBD2. Per the germline V gene, CDR1 is ENHRY and CDR2 is SYGVKD. V shed 4 bases and J 3 bases; nucleotides not matched to a gene: 5. CDR3 length equals 15 residues. The CDR3 loop is CAISVGAGGTDTQYF. CDR3 DNA sequence: TGTGCCATCAGTGTAGGAGCGGGGGGTACAGATACGCAGTATTTT.

This clone occurred once. This chain connects TRBV5-1 to TRBJ1-1; D may be TRBD1 (6 bases). The V end lost 3 bases, the J end lost 0 bases, and 18 bases lay between the germline ends. This CDR3 spans 17 amino acids. CDR1 and CDR2 from the germline V gene are SGHRS and YFSETQ. CDR3 amino acids: CASSSGGTLRMNTEAFF. CDR3 bases: TGCGCCAGCAGCTCGGGGGGGACACTACGAATGAACACTGAAGCTTTCTTT.